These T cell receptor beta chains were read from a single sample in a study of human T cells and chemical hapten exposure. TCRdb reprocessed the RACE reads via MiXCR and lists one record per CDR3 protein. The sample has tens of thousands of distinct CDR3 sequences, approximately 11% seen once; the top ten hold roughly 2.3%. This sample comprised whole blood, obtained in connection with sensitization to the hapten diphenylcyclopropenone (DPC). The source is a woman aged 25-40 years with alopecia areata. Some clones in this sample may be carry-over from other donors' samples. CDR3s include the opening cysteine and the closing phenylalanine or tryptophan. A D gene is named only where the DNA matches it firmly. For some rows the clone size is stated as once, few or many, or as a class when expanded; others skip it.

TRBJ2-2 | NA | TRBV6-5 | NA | CASKGRGGELFF | TGTGCCAGCAAGGGGCGCGGCGGGGAGCTGTTTTTT
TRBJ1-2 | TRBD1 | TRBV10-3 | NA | CAISEGQGPYGYTF | TGTGCCATCAGTGAGGGACAGGGGCCCTATGGCTACACCTTC
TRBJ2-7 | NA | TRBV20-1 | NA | CSAKGIGRYEQYF | TGCAGTGCCAAGGGAATAGGGAGATACGAGCAGTACTTC
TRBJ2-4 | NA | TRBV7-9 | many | CASSLDWAADSVTKNIQYF | TGTGCCAGCAGCTTAGATTGGGCCGCTGATTCGGTAACCAAAAACATTCAGTACTTC
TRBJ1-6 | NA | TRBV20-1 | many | CSARRGVNSPLHF | TGCAGTGCTCGAAGAGGGGTCAATTCACCCCTCCACTTT
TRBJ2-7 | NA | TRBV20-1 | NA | CSATPGFTYEQYF | TGCAGTGCCACTCCGGGATTTACCTACGAGCAGTACTTC
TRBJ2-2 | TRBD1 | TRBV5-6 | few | CASSFPTGSGEELFF | TGTGCCAGCAGCTTCCCGACAGGGAGTGGTGAGGAGCTGTTTTTT
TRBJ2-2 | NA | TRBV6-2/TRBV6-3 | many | CASRRLGWELFF | TGTGCCAGCAGGAGGCTCGGATGGGAGCTGTTTTTT
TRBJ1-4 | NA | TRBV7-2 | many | CASSRDRATLKEKLFF | TGTGCCAGCAGCCGGGACCGGGCCACTCTCAAGGAAAAACTGTTTTTT
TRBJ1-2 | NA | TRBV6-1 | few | CASSDRGRISGYTF | TGTGCCAGCAGTGACAGGGGCCGCATTTCTGGCTACACCTTC
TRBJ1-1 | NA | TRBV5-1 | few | CASSIAGSNTEAFF | TGCGCCAGCAGCATTGCGGGTTCCAACACTGAAGCTTTCTTT
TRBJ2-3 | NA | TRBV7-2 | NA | CASSLWSELSDTQYF | TGTGCCAGCAGCTTATGGAGTGAGTTGTCAGATACGCAGTATTTT
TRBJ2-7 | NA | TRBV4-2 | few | CASSQERRGDYEQYF | TGTGCCAGCAGCCAAGAAAGGCGGGGAGACTACGAGCAGTACTTC
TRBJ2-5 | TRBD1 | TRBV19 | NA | CASRRTGLETQYF | TGTGCCAGTAGGAGGACAGGGCTTGAGACCCAGTACTTC
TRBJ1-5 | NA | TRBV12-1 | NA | CASSFPTGGRNQPQHF | TGTGCCAGCAGCTTTCCGACAGGGGGTCGCAATCAGCCCCAGCATTTT
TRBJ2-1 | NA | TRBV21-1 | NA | CASNASGRPFNEQFF | TGTGCCAGCAACGCTAGCGGGAGGCCCTTCAATGAGCAGTTCTTC
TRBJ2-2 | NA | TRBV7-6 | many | CASSPEAGNGNGELFF | TGTGCCAGCAGCCCTGAGGCAGGGAACGGGAACGGGGAGCTGTTTTTT
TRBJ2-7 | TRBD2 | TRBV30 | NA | CAWSPTPASGSYEQYF | TGTGCCTGGAGTCCCACCCCGGCTAGCGGGAGTTACGAGCAGTACTTC
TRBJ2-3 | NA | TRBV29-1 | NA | CSTDPRSGSTDTQYF | TGCAGCACCGACCCTAGAAGCGGAAGCACAGATACGCAGTATTTT
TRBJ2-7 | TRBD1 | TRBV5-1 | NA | CASSLTGEPGYEQYF | TGCGCCAGCAGCTTGACAGGGGAGCCGGGGTACGAGCAGTACTTC